Following are 11 T cell receptor beta chains from one sample sequenced in a study of blood T cells in healthy people across ages. The use of a sample-barcoded 5' primer and a J-beta primer mix characterized a second PCR of 7 to 11 cycles. A single record per CDR3 protein comes from TCRdb applying MiXCR to the 5' RACE reads. The sample contains some 1.4 million distinct CDR3 sequences, roughly 40% of which appear only once. The specimen sequenced was blood. These receptors were collected from a woman between 18 and 29 years old in good health.

This clonotype appeared a few times. J is TRBJ1-2 and V is TRBV5-1; D possibly corresponds to TRBD1 (6 bases). The CDR3 contains 15 residues. CDR1 is SGHRS, CDR2 YFSETQ, per germline. Trimming cost V 4 bases and J 1 base, with 14 bases left between them. CDR3 DNA: TGCGCCAGCAGCCCCGGGACAACGATTAACTATGGCTACACCTTC. Its translation is CASSPGTTINYGYTF.

V gene TRBV28 combines with J gene TRBJ2-7; 9 bases agree with TRBD2. With 0 bases clipped from V and 5 bases from J, the junction kept 5 bases outside the gene matches. This CDR3 spans 15 amino acids. Germline values: CDR1 MDHEN, CDR2 SYDVKM. The DNA of the CDR3 is TGTGCCAGCAGTTTATGGGTAGCGGGAGAGAACGAGCAGTACTTC. This gives the protein CASSLWVAGENEQYF.

This rearrangement joins TRBV20-1 to TRBJ1-1; D is unresolved. CDR1 and CDR2 from the germline V gene are DFQATT and SNEGSKA (reference sequence). V was clipped by 2 bases and J by 7 bases, with 11 bases between them. The CDR3 covers 12 residues. CDR3 DNA: TGCAGTGCTAGACCCGCAACTGGTGAAGCTTTCTTT. This sequence encodes CSARPATGEAFF.

This clonotype was found a few times. The CDR3 spells CASSLGLAGGSLIREQYF. Written as DNA, the CDR3 is TGCGCCAGCAGCCTAGGACTAGCGGGGGGATCGCTAATTCGAGAGCAGTACTTC. This chain links TRBV4-1 with TRBJ2-7; 14 bases map to TRBD2. Germline assignment: CDR1 MGHRA and CDR2 YSYEKL. The length of the CDR3 is 18 residues. V was clipped by 4 bases and J by 7 bases; unmatched bases: 15.

The V gene is TRBV2, the J gene TRBJ2-1; D may be TRBD1 (5 bases). The V gene's germline CDR1 is SNHLY and CDR2 FYNNEI. This CDR3 is 17 amino acids long. V was pared by 6 bases and J by 5 bases, with 23 bases between. CDR3 protein: CASRESSGFPLNNEQFF. CDR3 bases: TGTGCCAGCAGGGAATCCTCAGGGTTCCCCCTAAACAATGAGCAGTTCTTC.

This clonotype was seen a few times. The gene calls are TRBV20-1 and TRBJ1-2; D remains ambiguous. The CDR3 is 13 amino acids. The germline gives CDR1 DFQATT, CDR2 SNEGSKA (reference sequence). With 1 base removed from V and 4 bases from J, the gap between germline ends came to 10 bases. The CDR3 here is CSARVPGFYGYTF. Written as DNA, the CDR3 is TGCAGTGCTAGAGTGCCGGGCTTCTATGGCTACACCTTC.

The chain carries TRBV27 and TRBJ1-6; 11 positions agree with TRBD1. Germline trimming cut 5 bases from V and 2 bases from J; bases unmatched to any gene: 14. CDR3 size: 20 residues. CDR1 is MNHEY, CDR2 SMNVEV, per germline (reference sequence). The CDR3 sequence: CASSPRDRGVAVAYNSPLHF. CDR3 DNA sequence: TGTGCCAGCAGTCCCCGGGACAGGGGGGTTGCAGTCGCCTATAATTCACCCCTCCACTTT.

A few counts support this clonotype. This chain links TRBV6-1 with TRBJ1-2, with 7 bases aligning to TRBD1. After removal of 0 bases from V and 7 bases from J, the junction contained 2 bases not matched to a gene. Germline CDR1 and CDR2: MNHNS and SASEGT. The CDR3 contains 13 residues. CDR3 nucleotide sequence: TGTGCCAGCAGTGAAGCGACAGGGCTTGGCTACACCTTC. Its protein product is CASSEATGLGYTF.

As to this clonotype: At one boundary the junction diverges from the germline segment, which might be a read error. The chain couples TRBV7-9 to TRBJ1-1; perhaps TRBD1 as D (5 bases). Per germline, CDR1 SEHNR and CDR2 FQNEAQ (reference sequence). This CDR3 contains 16 residues. The CDR3 here is CANSPMIGAADTEAFF. CDR3 nucleotides: TGTGCCAACAGCCCAATGATAGGGGCAGCGGACACTGAAGCTTTCTTT. The full variable domain, with the rest looked up from reference TRBV7-9 and TRBJ1-1, is DTGVSQNPRHKITKRGQNVTFRCDPISEHNRLYWYRQTLGQGPEFLTYFQNEAQLEKSRLLSDRFSAERPKGSFSTLEIQRTEQGDSAMYLCANSPMIGAADTEAFFGQGTRLTVV.

The chain employs TRBV3-1 and TRBJ1-1; TRBD1 matches 7 bases. The CDR3 has 14 residues. The J segment lost 11 bases and the V segment lost 6 bases, leaving 15 bases of the junction unmatched. Germline V gene lookup returns CDR1 LGHDT and CDR2 YNNKEL (reference sequence). Here the CDR3 reads CASRDRQGLWGAFF. DNA of the CDR3: TGTGCCAGCAGGGACCGACAGGGACTTTGGGGGGCTTTCTTT.

This chain connects TRBV5-1 to TRBJ2-7, with D maybe TRBD2 (5 bases). The CDR3 is made up of 15 amino acids. The V gene's germline CDR1 is SGHRS and CDR2 YFSETQ. Trimming pared 4 bases from V and 2 bases from J, leaving 16 bases between. For the CDR3, the DNA is TGCGCCAGCAGCCCCCCCGTGGTCGGGACCTACGAGCAGTACTTC. As protein: CASSPPVVGTYEQYF.